This T cell receptor beta chain was identified in a study of Ad26.COV2.S vaccination and SARS-CoV-2 variants. The data were produced by immunoSEQ multiplex PCR, yet TCRdb's version contains in-frame clones alone and is incomplete. The sample gives approximately 280,000 clones, around 87% of which show up once; approximately 3.3% is in the top ten. Treatment reported: around 19 received Ad26.COV2.S at low or high dose, single or two shots; about five received placebo; per-sample allocation not given. Following the first vaccine or placebo injection, samples were taken on day 63. The germline V gene has CDR1 MNHEY and CDR2 SMNVEV (reference sequence). The CDR3 totals 16 residues. Trimming took off 4 bases at V and 5 bases at J, with 17 bases between the two ends.

Sequences were derived from peripheral blood, sampled in a trial of Ad26.COV2.S vaccine versus placebo. The sequence derives from a person between 18 and 65 years old who received the Ad26.COV2.S COVID-19 vaccine or a placebo. V gene TRBV27 combines with J gene TRBJ1-4; a possible D gene is TRBD1 (6 bases). CDR3 in DNA: TGTGCCAGCAGTTCCCGCCTCACAGGGCCCAATGAAAAACTGTTTTTT. Amino acids: CASSSRLTGPNEKLFF.